This T cell receptor beta chain was found in a study of a mutant IDH1 vaccine in newly diagnosed glioma (dated by TCRdb to 2020 to 2023). Study-wide context: The roughly 32 treated patients were roughly 62% male and roughly 38% female, with a mean age of about 43 years. Prior to enrollment, standard therapy consisting of radiotherapy alone, temozolomide alone, or radiochemotherapy with temozolomide had been administered to patients, with the combination being received by most patients. Peripheral blood was drawn at six visits: V03 (baseline), V05, V07, V10, V12 and V13. Longitudinal TCRB deep sequencing was done for 20 to 25 treated patients, wherever samples were available for exploratory analyses.

The time point label, as the study defines it: baseline, week 1 (first vaccination visit). Sample treatment or condition, as interpreted from the label and publication: pre-vaccination baseline after standard-of-care therapy. All donors had newly diagnosed IDH1-mutant astrocytomas of WHO grade 3 or 4 that showed loss of nuclear ATRX. The samples were drawn from NOA16, a multicentre, single-arm, open-label phase I trial in Germany that tested a mutant IDH1 peptide vaccine in humans for the first time. Blood drawn at visit V03 was used as the baseline sample for immunogenicity testing. Genomic DNA for TCRB sequencing was extracted from EDTA blood using the DNeasy Blood and Tissue Kit. This clone was detected only once. The antigen it binds to is not known. Per-nucleotide qualities are absent, and no much larger clonotype sits a single base away. Results and caveats for the whole study, not just this receptor: Pseudoprogression appeared unrelated to alterations in the top peripheral T cell clonotypes detected by TCRB sequencing. Availability determined which PBMC samples were chosen for TCRB deep sequencing. The authors stated that sample limitations prevented analyses of patient blood samples from being reproduced. Vaccine-induced immune responses across multiple MHC alleles were detected in 93.3% of patients.

As encoded in the germline V gene (reference sequence), CDR1 is LNHNV while CDR2 is YYDKDF. V lost 0 bases and J lost 4 bases; the stretch between them is 9 bases long. Inclusive of the bounding cysteine and phenylalanine, the CDR3 is 15 residues long. Only the CDR3 part of the read is kept: 45 bases, read in frame from the first base. The protocol used for the library was the immunoSEQ multiplex PCR assay. The hsTCRB Kit was used according to the manufacturer's protocol to amplify rearranged TCR beta chain sequences. TCRB libraries were sequenced on an Illumina MiSeq. In the authors' own workflow: The kit vendor's proprietary platform handled demultiplexing, trimming and gene mapping. TCRdb limited this immuneACCESS table to in-frame rearrangements with V and J called. A share of clones is missing; checked studies link under half to unresolved V genes, and the rest is unexplained. V, J and clone size are taken as reported in that table, and D and trimming were inferred from the DNA itself. The sample table lists about 51,000 clones, around three quarters of them with a count of one. The ten largest clones take up less than 2% of the sample.

The chain was built from TRBV15 and TRBJ2-2; the D gene cannot be resolved reliably. This clonotype originated in a middle-aged woman with glioma. This specimen consisted of PBMCs, obtained from a glioma patient treated with radiotherapy, temozolomide or both. The CDR3 in this case is CATSRDNQGTGELFF. The sequence in DNA is TGTGCCACCAGCAGAGATAATCAAGGCACCGGGGAGCTGTTTTTT.